This record covers a single T cell receptor beta chain. This entry comes from a study of neoadjuvant nivolumab and ipilimumab in lung cancer. The method was immunoSEQ multiplex PCR; TCRdb's version includes in-frame clones alone and lacks a portion of them. The sample holds 30,000 or so clones, nearly 85% seen once. Specimen: tumor tissue, collected after neoadjuvant nivolumab, alone or with ipilimumab, at or shortly before surgery. The clonotype originates from an adult with non-small cell lung cancer.

The CDR3 sequence: CASSQEAVSLKEQFF. The CDR3 nucleotides are TGCGCCAGCAGCCAAGAAGCGGTTTCCCTCAAAGAGCAGTTCTTC. The chain recombines TRBV4-3 with TRBJ2-1, with D perhaps matching TRBD2 (5 bases). The CDR3 is made up of 15 amino acids. With 0 bases removed from V and 10 bases from J, the gap between germline ends came to 16 bases. CDR1 is LGHNA and CDR2 is YSLEER in the germline V gene.